The present entry profiles one TCR beta chain with its context. Antigen specificity is unknown. Trimming shortened V by 2 bases and J by 7 bases, and 6 bases separated the two germline ends. Germline V lookup: CDR1 SGHKS, CDR2 YYEKEE (reference sequence). The CDR3 is 11 residues long. The data derive from a study of shared clonotypes between healthy human individuals. The study, taken as a whole, reports: The sharing of 5% to 5.5% of naive CD4 clonotypes was seen across several donors. Memory subsets generally showed smaller estimated richness than naive subsets did. Clonotype sharing among donors, it was expected, would be affected by sequencing depth.

The repertoire was sequenced with immunoSEQ multiplex PCR; TCRdb's copy has only in-frame clones and lacks some. In the table there are roughly 2,000,000 clones, roughly 93% of which are singletons. The naive CD8 population came from CD45RO-negative cells selected for CCR7, without terminally differentiated effector memory CD45RA+ cells. The material sequenced was naive CD8+ T cells from PBMCs. The sequence derives from a man in his late teens or twenties in good health. Some clones in this sample may be carry-over from other donors' samples. V and J are TRBV5-5 and TRBJ1-1; D unclear. CDR3 residues: CASSFAVEAFF. The CDR3 bases are TGTGCCAGCAGCTTTGCCGTTGAAGCTTTCTTT. Variable domain in full (rest from reference TRBV5-5 and TRBJ1-1): DAGVTQSPTHLIKTRGQQVTLRCSPISGHKSVSWYQQVLGQGPQFIFQYYEKEERGRGNFPDRFSARQFPNYSSELNVNALLLGDSALYLCASSFAVEAFFGQGTRLTVV.